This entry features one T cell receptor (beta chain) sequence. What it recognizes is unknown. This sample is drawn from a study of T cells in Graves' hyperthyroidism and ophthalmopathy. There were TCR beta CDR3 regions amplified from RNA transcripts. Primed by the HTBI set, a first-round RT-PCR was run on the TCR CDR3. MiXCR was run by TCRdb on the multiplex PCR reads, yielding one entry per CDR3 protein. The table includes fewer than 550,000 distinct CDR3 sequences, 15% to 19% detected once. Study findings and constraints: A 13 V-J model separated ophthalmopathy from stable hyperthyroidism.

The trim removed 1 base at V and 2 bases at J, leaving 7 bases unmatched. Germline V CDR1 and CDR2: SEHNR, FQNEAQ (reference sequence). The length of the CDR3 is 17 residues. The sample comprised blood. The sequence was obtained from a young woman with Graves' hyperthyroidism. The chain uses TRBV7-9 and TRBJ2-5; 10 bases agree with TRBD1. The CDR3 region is CASSLDWTGGPQETQYF. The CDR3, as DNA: TGTGCCAGCAGCTTAGATTGGACAGGGGGTCCTCAAGAGACCCAGTACTTC.